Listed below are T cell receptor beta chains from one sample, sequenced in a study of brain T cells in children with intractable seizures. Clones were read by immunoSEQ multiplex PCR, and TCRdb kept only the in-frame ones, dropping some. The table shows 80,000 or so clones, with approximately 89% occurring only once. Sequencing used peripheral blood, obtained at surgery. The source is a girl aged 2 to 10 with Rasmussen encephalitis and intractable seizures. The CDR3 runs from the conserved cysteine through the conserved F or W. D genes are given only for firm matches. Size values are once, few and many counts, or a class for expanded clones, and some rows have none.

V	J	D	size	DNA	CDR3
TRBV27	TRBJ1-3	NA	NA	TGTGCCAGCAGTTTAGCGGCCGCTGGAAACACCATATATTTT	CASSLAAAGNTIYF
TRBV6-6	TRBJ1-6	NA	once	TGTGCCAGCAGCCGAGGGACTCCCGCCTCCTATAATTCACCCCTCCACTTT	CASSRGTPASYNSPLHF
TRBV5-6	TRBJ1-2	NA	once	TGTGCCAGCAGCATGACAGTTAACTATGGCTACACCTTC	CASSMTVNYGYTF
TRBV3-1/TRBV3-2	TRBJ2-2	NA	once	TGTGCCAGCAGCCAACCATCGGGACTGATTAACACCGGGGAGCTGTTTTTT	CASSQPSGLINTGELFF
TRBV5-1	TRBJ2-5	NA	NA	TGCGCCAGCGGTTTCGGGGACCAAGAGACCCAGTACTTC	CASGFGDQETQYF
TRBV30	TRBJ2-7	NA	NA	TGTGCCTGGAGTGGATGGGGGCGCTACGAGCAGTACTTC	CAWSGWGRYEQYF
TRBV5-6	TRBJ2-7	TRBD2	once	TGTGCCAGCAGCCACCCCCAACTAGCGGGGGGACCCGGCGAGCAGTACTTC	CASSHPQLAGGPGEQYF
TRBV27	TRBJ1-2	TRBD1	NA	TGTGCCAGCAGTCGGGGACAGGGTTTTAACTATGGCTACACCTTC	CASSRGQGFNYGYTF
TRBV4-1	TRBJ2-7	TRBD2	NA	TGCGCCAGCAGCCAAGCTAGCGGACCCTACGAGCAGTACTTC	CASSQASGPYEQYF
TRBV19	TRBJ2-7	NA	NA	TGTGCCAGTAGTATGGGAAGATTCTACGAGCAGTACTTC	CASSMGRFYEQYF
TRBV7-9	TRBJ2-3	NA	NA	TGTGCCAGCAGCTTAGTCGGACAAGGCACAGATACGCAGTATTTT	CASSLVGQGTDTQYF
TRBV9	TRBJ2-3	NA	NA	TGTGCCAGCAGCGTAGGCTGGCGGGGAGGCGCAGATACGCAGTATTTT	CASSVGWRGGADTQYF
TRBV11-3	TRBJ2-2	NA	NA	TGTGCCAGCAGCTTAGGAGGGGGGAACACCGGGGAGCTGTTTTTT	CASSLGGGNTGELFF
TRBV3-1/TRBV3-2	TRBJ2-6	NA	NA	TGTGCCAGCAGCCCGGGACCTCCTCCTGGGGCCAACGTCCTGACTTTC	CASSPGPPPGANVLTF
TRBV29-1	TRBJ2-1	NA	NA	TGCAGCGTTCGAGGTAACTCCTACAATGAGCAGTTCTTC	CSVRGNSYNEQFF
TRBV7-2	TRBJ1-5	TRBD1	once	TGTGCCAGCAGCTTAGTATCGACAGGGGATCAGCCCCAGCATTTT	CASSLVSTGDQPQHF
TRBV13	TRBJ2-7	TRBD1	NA	TGTGCCAGCAGCCAGGGACAGAACTACGAGCAGTACTTC	CASSQGQNYEQYF
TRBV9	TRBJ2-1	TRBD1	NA	TGTGCCAGCAGCGTAGACAGGGGGCCCTACAATGAGCAGTTCTTC	CASSVDRGPYNEQFF
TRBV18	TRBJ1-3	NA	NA	TGTGCCAGCTCACCCGCGGCACAAGGCTCTGGAAACACCATATATTTT	CASSPAAQGSGNTIYF
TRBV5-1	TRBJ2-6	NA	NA	TGCGCCAGCAGCTCTACAGTTCCCCGGGCCAACGTCCTGACTTTC	CASSSTVPRANVLTF
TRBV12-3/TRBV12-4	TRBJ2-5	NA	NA	TGTGCCAGCAGTCCCCCCCTAGAGACCCAGTACTTC	CASSPPLETQYF
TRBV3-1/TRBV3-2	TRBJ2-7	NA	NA	TGTGCCAGCAGCCAAGGAGGCGAGCAGTACTTC	CASSQGGEQYF
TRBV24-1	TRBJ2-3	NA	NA	TGTGCCACCGGATTTACCGGGACGCCCGACGGAGATACGCAGTATTTT	CATGFTGTPDGDTQYF
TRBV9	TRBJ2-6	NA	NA	TGTGCCAGCAGCGTAGGTCCCTCAACCTCTGGGGCCAACGTCCTGACTTTC	CASSVGPSTSGANVLTF
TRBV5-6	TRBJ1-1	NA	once	TGTGCCTGTTCACAGGCCGAGGGATCTGAAGCTTTCTTT	CACSQAEGSEAFF
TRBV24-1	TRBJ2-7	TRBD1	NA	TGTGCCACCAGTGATACAGGGGGTACCACTCGTGGCCGGGACGAGCAGTACTTC	CATSDTGGTTRGRDEQYF
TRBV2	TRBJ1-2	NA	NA	TGTGCCAGCAGTGAAGCGCTTGGGGCAGGCGGCTACACCTTC	CASSEALGAGGYTF
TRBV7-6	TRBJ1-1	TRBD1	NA	TGTGCCAGCAGCTTAAGGACAGGGGTAGACACTGAAGCTTTCTTT	CASSLRTGVDTEAFF
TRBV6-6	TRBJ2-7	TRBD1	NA	TGTGCCAGCAGTGTAACAGGGGGCTACGAGCAGTACTTC	CASSVTGGYEQYF
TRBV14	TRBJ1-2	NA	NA	TGTGCCAGCAGCTGGGCCTCTGGGTATGGCTACACCTTC	CASSWASGYGYTF
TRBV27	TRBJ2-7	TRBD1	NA	TGTGCCAGCAGAGCCAGCAACCCGGGACAGGGAACTCTCGAGCAGTACTTC	CASRASNPGQGTLEQYF
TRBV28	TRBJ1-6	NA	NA	TGTGCCAGCAGTCCCACGGGGGATAATTCACCCCTCCACTTT	CASSPTGDNSPLHF
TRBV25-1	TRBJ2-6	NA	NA	TGTGCCAGCAGGCGGAGCTCTGGGGCCAACGTCCTGACTTTC	CASRRSSGANVLTF
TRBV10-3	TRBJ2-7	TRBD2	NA	TGTGCCATCAGTCCAGGGCCGGGGGGCGAGCAGTACTTC	CAISPGPGGEQYF
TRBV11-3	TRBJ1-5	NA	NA	TGTGCCAGCAGCTTAGCTGGACTTAGGCAGGGGAAGAATCAGCCCCAGCATTTT	CASSLAGLRQGKNQPQHF
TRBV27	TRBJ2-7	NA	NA	TGTGCCAGCAGTTTCGCACAGGGAAATTACGAGCAGTACTTC	CASSFAQGNYEQYF
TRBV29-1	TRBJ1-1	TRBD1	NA	TGCAGCGTAGAACAGGGGAGCACTGAAGCTTTCTTT	CSVEQGSTEAFF
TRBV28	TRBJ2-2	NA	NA	TGTGCCAGCAGTCCTGAATCGGGCGGGCCGACCGGGGAGCTGTTTTTT	CASSPESGGPTGELFF